This paragraph covers one T cell receptor beta chain sequence. This entry comes from a study of T cell responses to AZD1222 COVID-19 vaccine. Only in-frame clones appear in the TCRdb table, and some are missing; sequencing was by immunoSEQ multiplex PCR. This table holds about 140,000 clones, approximately 92% found once. Germline V gene data show CDR1 as MRHNA and CDR2 as SNTAGT. Trimming took 5 bases from V and 4 from J; bases not matched to a gene: 6. The CDR3 consists of 15 residues. The V gene is TRBV6-4, the J gene TRBJ2-3, with 10 bases lining up with TRBD2. Sequences were derived from peripheral blood, sampled on day 0 of AZD1222 vaccination. This TCR was recovered from an adult in good health. This CDR3 reads CASSPGTSASDTQYF. Written as DNA, the CDR3 is TGTGCCAGCAGTCCCGGGACTAGCGCGTCAGATACGCAGTATTTT.